A selection of T cell receptor beta chains follows, all from one sample in a study of T cell responses to AZD1222 COVID-19 vaccine. Assay used: immunoSEQ multiplex PCR; TCRdb lists only in-frame clones, some missing. Here the sample spans 60,000 to 75,000 clones, roughly 89% being singletons. The source material was peripheral blood, sampled on day 0 of AZD1222 vaccination. The receptor source for this set is an adult in good health. The CDR3 runs from the conserved cysteine through the conserved F or W.

J: TRBJ1-5; V: TRBV2; CDR3: CASSGTGGDQPQHF
J: TRBJ2-7; V: TRBV4-1; CDR3: CASSRGTGPEYEQYF
J: TRBJ1-1; V: TRBV5-1; CDR3: CASSFIGRNEAFF
J: TRBJ1-3; V: TRBV6-5; CDR3: CASSYSRENSGNTIYF
J: TRBJ1-2; V: TRBV5-4; CDR3: CASSLTDGAYGYTF
J: TRBJ2-1; V: TRBV6-5; CDR3: CASFHRDTYNEQFF
J: TRBJ2-3; V: TRBV5-1; CDR3: CASSPSVRTDTQYF
J: TRBJ2-2; V: TRBV19; CDR3: CASSAQGSGELFF
J: TRBJ2-7; V: TRBV18; CDR3: CASSPSMRDSPEQYF
J: TRBJ2-3; V: TRBV10-3; CDR3: CAISSGTGSADTQYF
J: TRBJ1-5; V: TRBV6-5; CDR3: CASSLQGGSNQPQHF